Given below is one TCR beta chain in context. This sample stems from a study of cytomegalovirus exposure and HLA in healthy donors. Germline CDR1 SGHRS, CDR2 YFSETQ. There are 16 residues in the CDR3. Trimming at V came to 0 bases and at J to 2 bases, leaving 5 bases not matched to a gene. A multiplex PCR was run with 60 Vbeta primers and 13 Jbeta primers. Here immunoSEQ multiplex PCR was the method, and the copy in TCRdb shows in-frame clones only, minus some. The table has under 150,000 clones, roughly 70% seen once; the top ten hold approximately 4.2%. What was sequenced was PBMCs. The sequence was collected from a man aged 45-65 years in good health and CMV-seropositive. This sequence joins TRBV5-1 and TRBJ1-2; 9 bases align to TRBD1. Written as DNA, the CDR3 is TGCGCCAGCAGCTTGGAATGGGGGACAGGGAACTATGGCTACACCTTC. Protein sequence: CASSLEWGTGNYGYTF.